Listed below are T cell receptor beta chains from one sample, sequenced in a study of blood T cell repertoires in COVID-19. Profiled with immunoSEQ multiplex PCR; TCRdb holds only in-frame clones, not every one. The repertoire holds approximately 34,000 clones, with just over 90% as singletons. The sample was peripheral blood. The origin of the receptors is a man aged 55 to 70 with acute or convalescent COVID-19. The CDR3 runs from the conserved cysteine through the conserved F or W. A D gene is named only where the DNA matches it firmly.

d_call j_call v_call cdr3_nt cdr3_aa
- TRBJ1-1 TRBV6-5 TGTGCCACCGAATTTATACAGGGTTCCACTGAAGCTTTCTTT CATEFIQGSTEAFF
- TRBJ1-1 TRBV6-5 TGTGCCAGTAGACCCTCAGGAGGGACTGAAGCTTTCTTT CASRPSGGTEAFF
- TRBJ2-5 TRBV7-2 TGTGCCAGCAGCTTAGGAGGAGTCCGCCAAGAGACCCAGTACTTC CASSLGGVRQETQYF
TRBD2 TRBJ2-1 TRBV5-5 TGTGCCAGCAGCATACTAGCGGGAGCCTACAATGAGCAGTTCTTC CASSILAGAYNEQFF
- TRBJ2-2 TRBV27 TGTGCCAGCAGTTTCCCGGGTACCGGGGAGCTGTTTTTT CASSFPGTGELFF
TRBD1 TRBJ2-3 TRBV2 TGTGCCAGCCGGGGACAGGGGCTTTCCACAGATACGCAGTATTTT CASRGQGLSTDTQYF
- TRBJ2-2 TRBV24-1 TGTGCCACCAGTGACCCTAGGACGAACACCGGGGAGCTGTTTTTT CATSDPRTNTGELFF
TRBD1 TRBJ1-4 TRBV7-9 TGTGCCAGCAGCTGGACAGGGGCCGAAAAACTGTTTTTT CASSWTGAEKLFF
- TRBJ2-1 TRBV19 TGTGCCAGTAAGGAGGGGTACAATGAGCAGTTCTTC CASKEGYNEQFF
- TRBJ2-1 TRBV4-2 TGTGCCAGCAGCCAAGATCGAGCCTCTTACAATGAGCAGTTCTTC CASSQDRASYNEQFF
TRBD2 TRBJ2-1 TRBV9 TGTGCCAGCAGCCCAGGTAGCGGGGGCTACAATGAGCAGTTCTTC CASSPGSGGYNEQFF